Listed below are T cell receptor beta chains from one sample, sequenced in a study of shared clonotypes between healthy human individuals. Produced via immunoSEQ multiplex PCR; TCRdb's table is partial and in-frame only. This sample has approximately 2,300,000 clones; 85% to 95% occur once, and the top ten carry 0.37%. The sequenced material came from naive CD4+ T cells from PBMCs. The source of these receptors is a man younger than 30 in good health. Some clones in this sample may be carry-over from other donors' samples. CDR3s include the opening cysteine and the closing phenylalanine or tryptophan. Each record gives: CDR3 length, V gene, CDR3 protein.

>14|TRBV6-5
CASSRRGGDHEQYF
>15|TRBV4-2
CASSQDTGSSEEQYF
>16|TRBV29-1
CSGRFGLSGAYEKLFF
>14|TRBV6-5
CASSSSSVRYEQYF
>15|TRBV9
CASSSWASGNNEQFF
>15|TRBV5-6
CASSAHATANSPLHF
>17|TRBV5-1
CASSFRTSQGFDYGYTF
>16|TRBV18
CASSPGVTGGNYGYTF
>16|TRBV28
CASPPSRGASYNEQFF
>10|TRBV6-7
CAQQGCEQYF
>16|TRBV7-9
CASSSSDGSSGNTIYF
>12|TRBV15
CATSRRPGELFF
>11|TRBV5-1
CASSSGNTIYF
>12|TRBV19
CASSIDTREQYF
>14|TRBV6-6
CASSHGQGGQPQHF
>12|TRBV6-6
CASSHSDRGYTF
>18|TRBV11-2
CASSLAWGTGASSYEQYF
>12|TRBV5-1
CASGTSYNEQFF
>15|TRBV2
CASSGQGATAGELFF
>16|TRBV10-3
CAISESETSGYYEQYF
>13|TRBV15
CATTWDQNTEAFF
>15|TRBV7-3
CASSPGLAGVNEQFF
>14|TRBV6-6
CASSYNSGANVLTF
>12|TRBV6-5
CASRGGAYEQYF
>14|TRBV5-1
CASSLGWADYEQYF
>16|TRBV15
CATSSEAGGLINEQFF
>14|TRBV19
CASSTTGRNQPQHF
>19|TRBV9
CASSGSFEEGNAGANVLTF
>15|TRBV6-1
CASSEVTGKIYGYTF
>15|TRBV6-1
CASSDRPGMNTEAFF
>14|TRBV5-1
CASSGPTVNTEAFF
>14|TRBV2
CASTLVGDYEKLFF
>17|TRBV19
CASSILSGPSRGEKLFF
>16|TRBV5-1
CASRRGLAGAYNEQFF
>12|TRBV18
CASSQDGYEQYF
>16|TRBV18
CASSPQQARFSYEQYF
>17|TRBV5-1
CASSLAGLAGDYNEQFF
>15|TRBV5-1
CASSSTGGPGNTIYF
>17|TRBV28
CASSLRGAGDSNQPQHF
>12|TRBV2
CASSDGAGELFF
>13|TRBV6-1
CASSGGLNNEQFF
>15|TRBV5-1
CASSVNGGGREKLFF
>14|TRBV19
CASRIGDTTDTQYF
>15|TRBV6-5
CASSYPRPMNTEAFF
>14|TRBV7-2
CASSLGLQGYGYTF
>13|TRBV29-1
CSVRGLVSYEQYF
>15|TRBV28
CASGLGTPSYNEQFF
>15|TRBV6-5
CASSYQTASGVGYTF